Each of the 25 T cell receptor beta chains below was sequenced from the same sample in a study of blood T cells in healthy people across ages. With a J-beta primer mix and a sample-barcoded 5' primer, a second PCR ran 7 to 11 cycles. Each CDR3 protein gets one entry after TCRdb re-called the 5' RACE reads with MiXCR. Of about 1.6 million distinct CDR3 sequences in the sample, 30% to 35% were seen once. Sequencing was done on a sample of blood. Receptors originate from a woman in her 30s in good health.

The chain is built from TRBV12-3 or TRBV12-4 and TRBJ2-2; perhaps TRBD2 as D (5 bases). V lost 5 bases to trimming and J lost 6 bases, with 16 bases between them. CDR3 length: 15 amino acids. The CDR3 region is CASSLHTGSPGELFF. The CDR3 DNA sequence: TGTGCCAGCAGTCTACACACGGGGTCCCCCGGGGAGCTGTTTTTT.

This chain connects TRBV27 to TRBJ1-4; D possibly corresponds to TRBD1 (5 bases). Germline V gives CDR1 MNHEY, CDR2 SMNVEV (reference sequence). V was clipped by 6 bases and J by 6 bases, with 14 bases between them. CDR3 length: 14 amino acids. The CDR3 sequence: CASRLGGGDEKLFF. In nucleotides, the CDR3 is TGTGCCAGCAGACTCGGGGGTGGAGATGAAAAACTGTTTTTT.

This clonotype was found a few times. This rearrangement joins TRBV20-1 to TRBJ2-7; D possibly corresponds to TRBD1 (6 bases). Germline V gives CDR1 DFQATT, CDR2 SNEGSKA (reference sequence). The CDR3 totals 12 residues. Trimming left V 5 bases short and J 5 bases short, with 13 bases between. The CDR3 DNA sequence: TGCAGTGCTTTTTCAACAGGGAACGAGCAGTACTTC. It specifies CSAFSTGNEQYF.

Worth noting for this clonotype: The junction and the germline gene differ at one end; a read error may be behind it. V is TRBV20-1 and J is TRBJ2-7; a weak D match, TRBD2 (7 bases). The CDR3 is 19 amino acids. The germline gives CDR1 DFQATT, CDR2 SNEGSKA (reference sequence). The CDR3 is CSASGGAESSFGSSYGQYF. The DNA of the CDR3 is TGCAGTGCTAGTGGGGGGGCAGAGTCCTCCTTCGGGAGCTCCTACGGGCAGTACTTC.

A few counts support this clonotype. The J gene is TRBJ2-3, the V gene TRBV4-1; D may be TRBD1 (6 bases). The CDR3 sequence is 18 residues long. Trimming took 0 bases from V and 2 from J, leaving 18 bases between them. CDR1 MGHRA and CDR2 YSYEKL come from the germline V gene. In nucleotides, the CDR3 is TGCGCCAGCAGCCAAGAGAGGGGGTCCACCTCCCTCACAGATACGCAGTATTTT. This gives the protein CASSQERGSTSLTDTQYF.

In its sample, this clonotype was seen many times. The chain combines TRBV3-1 with TRBJ1-1; D perhaps matches TRBD1 (5 bases). Trimming took off 5 bases at V and 5 bases at J, with 12 bases between the two ends. CDR1 LGHDT and CDR2 YNNKEL come from the germline V gene (reference sequence). The CDR3 is made up of 13 amino acids. The CDR3 nucleotides are TGTGCCAGCAGCTCCCAGGGCCGGACTGAAGCTTTCTTT. It encodes CASSSQGRTEAFF.

The V gene is TRBV7-2, the J gene TRBJ2-6; D assignment may be TRBD1 or TRBD2 (5 bases each). The V and J ends lost 1 base and 4 bases respectively, with 14 bases between them. The V gene's germline CDR1 is SGHTA and CDR2 FQGNSA. The CDR3 runs 17 residues. As DNA, the CDR3 is TGTGCCAGCAGCTTAGGGGGGTGGGACCCCGGGGCCAACGTCCTGACTTTC. This encodes CASSLGGWDPGANVLTF.

This clonotype has ten or more counts. This chain links TRBV29-1 with TRBJ2-7; 10 bases are a match to TRBD2. The V gene end was trimmed by 5 bases and the J gene end by 5 bases; junction bases not matched to a gene: 9. The germline gives CDR1 SQVTM, CDR2 ANQGSEA. This CDR3 is built from 14 residues. CDR3 loop: CSVSGGASADEQYF. DNA for the CDR3: TGCAGCGTTAGCGGGGGGGCCTCGGCCGACGAGCAGTACTTC.

The chain recombines TRBV4-1 with TRBJ2-3, with D perhaps assigned TRBD1 or TRBD2 (5 bases each). There are 14 residues in the CDR3. Trimming took off 3 bases at V and 2 bases at J, with 9 bases between the two ends. The V gene's germline CDR1 is MGHRA and CDR2 YSYEKL. The DNA of the CDR3 is TGCGCCAGCAGCCATGAGGGGCTCACAGATACGCAGTATTTT. Protein product: CASSHEGLTDTQYF.

V usage is TRBV5-1 and J usage is TRBJ1-3; D not certain. Germline CDR1 and CDR2: SGHRS and YFSETQ. Trimming cost V 2 bases and J 0 bases, with 6 bases left between them. This CDR3 is 14 amino acids long. The CDR3 loop reads CASSFGDSGNTIYF. CDR3 in DNA: TGCGCCAGCAGCTTTGGCGACTCTGGAAACACCATATATTTT.

In its sample, this clonotype was seen many times. The chain uses TRBV13 and TRBJ2-1, with 8 bases lining up with TRBD1. The germline V gene encodes CDR1 PRHDT and CDR2 FYEKMQ (reference sequence). The CDR3 loop spans 16 amino acids. V was clipped by 6 bases and J by 8 bases; unmatched bases: 15. CDR3 coding DNA: TGTGCCAGCAGAACCACAGGGGGGCCCCGGGTCGATGAGCAGTTCTTC. It encodes CASRTTGGPRVDEQFF. The full variable domain, in which reference TRBV13 and TRBJ2-1 provide the parts outside the CDR3, is AAGVIQSPRHLIKEKRETATLKCYPIPRHDTVYWYQQGPGQDPQFLISFYEKMQSDKGSIPDRFSAQQFSDYHSELNMSSLELGDSALYFCASRTTGGPRVDEQFFGPGTRLTVL.

This clonotype was seen more than once but under ten times. V gene TRBV4-2 combines with J gene TRBJ2-3; 11 nucleotides agree with TRBD2. Germline V CDR1 and CDR2: LGHNA, YNFKEQ. The J segment lost 5 bases and the V segment lost 1 base, leaving 8 bases of the junction unmatched. The CDR3 has 17 amino acids. This CDR3 is CASSQVAGGPGGDTQYF. CDR3 nucleotide sequence: TGTGCCAGCAGCCAAGTAGCGGGGGGGCCAGGGGGAGATACGCAGTATTTT.

The genes are TRBV27 and TRBJ2-1, with 8 bases identical to TRBD2. Unmatched junction bases numbered 17, after V lost 10 bases and J lost 9 bases. The CDR3 length is 15 residues. The germline V gene has CDR1 MNHEY and CDR2 SMNVEV (reference sequence). The CDR3 DNA is TGTGCCACCTCACGGATGACGGGAGGGCTCGGTGAGCAGTTCTTC. Protein sequence: CATSRMTGGLGEQFF.

This clonotype was picked up a small number of times. This sequence joins TRBV28 and TRBJ2-7; TRBD1 agrees at 9 bases. V lost 6 bases to trimming and J lost 0 bases; unmatched junction nucleotides: 9. CDR1 is MDHEN, CDR2 SYDVKM, per germline. This CDR3 has 16 residues. The CDR3 DNA reads as TGTGCCAGCAGGGGACTCCGGGACAGGGTCTCCTACGAGCAGTACTTC. Protein: CASRGLRDRVSYEQYF. The whole variable domain, filled in from reference TRBV28 and TRBJ2-7, reads DVKVTQSSRYLVKRTGEKVFLECVQDMDHENMFWYRQDPGLGLRLIYFSYDVKMKEKGDIPEGYSVSREKKERFSLILESASTNQTSMYLCASRGLRDRVSYEQYFGPGTRLTVT.

CDR3 region: CASSLFGSTNTEAFF. CDR3 in DNA: TGTGCCAGCAGTTTATTCGGCAGCACGAACACTGAAGCTTTCTTT. This chain links TRBV27 with TRBJ1-1; D call uncertain. Germline CDR1 reads MNHEY; CDR2 reads SMNVEV (reference sequence). V lost 1 base, J lost 1 base, and 10 bases lay in between. CDR3 length: 15 residues.

This clonotype was detected only a few times. This chain connects TRBV15 to TRBJ2-3; 10 bases align to TRBD2. CDR1 is LNHNV, CDR2 YYDKDF, per germline (reference sequence). The CDR3 loop spans 18 amino acids. Losses at the gene ends were 0 bases for V and 0 bases for J; bases not matched to a gene: 6. CDR3 region: CATSRDEASGSSTDTQYF. As DNA, the CDR3 is TGTGCCACCAGCAGAGATGAGGCTAGCGGGAGCAGCACAGATACGCAGTATTTT.

This clonotype was counted a few times. The V and J genes are TRBV4-1 and TRBJ2-7; the D gene is possibly TRBD2 (5 bases). CDR1 is MGHRA and CDR2 is YSYEKL in the germline V gene. Trimming took off 3 bases at V and 3 bases at J, with 9 bases between the two ends. This CDR3 comprises 13 residues. For the CDR3, the DNA is TGCGCCAGCAGCCAGGGAGTTCGCTACGAGCAGTACTTC. This translates into CASSQGVRYEQYF.

The chain joins TRBV6-1 to TRBJ2-1; D remains ambiguous. Germline assignment: CDR1 MNHNS and CDR2 SASEGT. The ends were cut back, 4 bases at V and 2 bases at J, with 12 bases in the middle. The CDR3 length is 15 residues. The CDR3 nucleotides read TGTGCCAGCAGTGTAAGCGTCAAAGCCTACAATGAGCAGTTCTTC. It yields the protein CASSVSVKAYNEQFF.

The table lists this clonotype with a few counts. This sequence joins TRBV5-5 and TRBJ1-2; D perhaps matches TRBD1 (5 bases). Deletions cut 0 bases from V and 3 bases from J, with 9 bases between. CDR1 and CDR2 (germline): SGHKS, YYEKEE (reference sequence). CDR3 length: 14 residues. Written as DNA, the CDR3 is TGTGCCAGCAGCTTGGATGGGGGTCACTATGGCTACACCTTC. This encodes CASSLDGGHYGYTF.

This clonotype was found a few times. The chain recombines TRBV7-9 with TRBJ2-5; TRBD1 agrees at 9 bases. There are 15 residues in the CDR3. Trimming took 6 bases from V and 2 from J; bases not matched to a gene: 7. Germline V gene sequence: CDR1 SEHNR, CDR2 FQNEAQ (reference sequence). CDR3 nucleotide sequence: TGTGCCAGCAGACCCGGGACAGGGTTACAAGAGACCCAGTACTTC. This sequence encodes CASRPGTGLQETQYF. Full variable domain (outside the CDR3, taken from reference TRBV7-9 and TRBJ2-5): DTGVSQNPRHKITKRGQNVTFRCDPISEHNRLYWYRQTLGQGPEFLTYFQNEAQLEKSRLLSDRFSAERPKGSFSTLEIQRTEQGDSAMYLCASRPGTGLQETQYFGPGTRLLVL.

This sequence joins TRBV9 and TRBJ1-2, with D unclear. Germline CDR1 SGDLS, CDR2 YYNGEE. The germline V and J ends were trimmed by 4 bases and 3 bases, with 10 bases remaining between them. The CDR3 is 13 residues long. Here the CDR3 DNA reads TGTGCCAGCAGCCCCCTCCGAGACTATGGCTACACCTTC. Encoded protein: CASSPLRDYGYTF.

The gene calls are TRBV12-3 or TRBV12-4 and TRBJ2-5, with 7 bases fitting TRBD2. Judging by the DNA end, TRBJ2-7 fits better; the J call may be wrong. The CDR3 extends over 12 amino acids. CDR3 amino acids: CASRWEGYEQYF. The CDR3 nucleotides read TGTGCCAGCAGGTGGGAGGGGTACGAGCAGTACTTC.

V is TRBV11-2 and J is TRBJ2-7; perhaps TRBD1 as D (6 bases). The germline V and J ends were trimmed by 5 bases and 1 base, with 24 bases remaining between them. Germline V gives CDR1 SGHAT, CDR2 FQNNGV. The CDR3 loop spans 18 amino acids. CDR3 loop: CASSHPRLRTANSYEQYF. CDR3 DNA: TGTGCCAGCAGCCATCCCCGTCTCCGGACAGCTAATTCCTACGAGCAGTACTTC. The full variable domain, with the rest looked up from reference TRBV11-2 and TRBJ2-7, is EAGVAQSPRYKIIEKRQSVAFWCNPISGHATLYWYQQILGQGPKLLIQFQNNGVVDDSQLPKDRFSAERLKGVDSTLKIQPAKLEDSAVYLCASSHPRLRTANSYEQYFGPGTRLTVT.

The rearrangement uses TRBV20-1 and TRBJ1-5; D ambiguous. The germline V gene encodes CDR1 DFQATT and CDR2 SNEGSKA (reference sequence). V was cut by 7 bases and J by 6 bases, with 16 bases left in between. The CDR3 is 13 amino acids. The CDR3 sequence is CSGIEVLRQPQHF. The CDR3 DNA is TGCAGTGGGATCGAAGTTTTACGTCAGCCCCAGCATTTT.

The chain employs TRBV20-1 and TRBJ2-1; perhaps TRBD2 as D (7 bases). This CDR3 is built from 15 residues. Germline CDR1 DFQATT, CDR2 SNEGSKA (reference sequence). Trimming removed 5 bases at V and 1 base at J, with 15 bases between. CDR3: CSAGGGRESYNEQFF. The CDR3 coding sequence is TGCAGTGCTGGGGGGGGGCGGGAGTCCTACAATGAGCAGTTCTTC.